This T cell receptor (beta chain) was sequenced for a study of CD8 T cells in ankylosing spondylitis. Study conclusions and caveats: Characteristic, it appeared, of ankylosing spondylitis blood was a TCR beta motif of seven or eight highly homologous variants. Within matched ankylosing spondylitis synovial fluid, disease-linked clones were reportedly significantly enriched. Existing reports had already noted some motif variants in reactive arthritis synovial fluid and blood.

Germline-derived CDR1 and CDR2 are SEHNR and FQNEAQ (reference sequence). CDR3 size: 15 residues. V dropped 7 bases and J dropped 0 bases, with 15 bases sitting between them. Libraries for TCR beta were made by quantitative 5'-RACE with molecular barcodes. TCRdb reprocessed the 5' RACE reads with MiXCR, giving one entry per CDR3 protein. The data show roughly 670,000 distinct CDR3 sequences, around 20% seen once. This clonotype has just a few counts. No antigen is known for it. Sequences were obtained from blood, either unsorted or a sorted T cell fraction (not recorded which). This receptor was obtained from a male donor with ankylosing spondylitis. V usage is TRBV7-9 and J usage is TRBJ1-1; tentatively, D is TRBD1 (6 bases). The CDR3 DNA reads as TGTGCCAGCACCAACAGGGACGGCATGAACACTGAAGCTTTCTTT. Encoded protein: CASTNRDGMNTEAFF.